This T cell receptor (beta chain) was recovered during a study of T cells after posttransplantation cyclophosphamide. Comment on this clone: Antigen specificity is unknown.

Treatment was busulfan-fludarabine conditioning, a marrow graft, and cyclophosphamide on days +3 and +4. Study-wide results and limits: After PTCy, TRB diversity resembled that of CNI/methotrexate controls.

Germline V CDR1 and CDR2: MGHDK, SYGVNS. This CDR3 is built from 17 residues. Trimming left V 3 bases short and J 0 bases short, with 17 bases between. Libraries were prepared by immunoSEQ multiplex PCR; TCRdb keeps only in-frame clonotypes and omits some of them. The table shows about 5,900 clones, with over 65% occurring only once. The receptor comes from a male patient in his fifties who received an allogeneic stem cell transplant from a related donor and was CMV-positive. Among the T cells, some may be from the graft donor. The specimen was CD4+ T cells sorted from blood, collected 350 to 380 days after allogeneic stem cell transplant with posttransplant cyclophosphamide. This rearrangement joins TRBV25-1 to TRBJ1-1; D might be TRBD1 (5 bases). CDR3 residues: CASSELGHTEMNTEAFF. DNA for the CDR3: TGTGCCAGCAGTGAGTTAGGACACACCGAGATGAACACTGAAGCTTTCTTT. Together with reference TRBV25-1 and TRBJ1-1, the CDR3 gives the full variable domain: EADIYQTPRYLVIGTGKKITLECSQTMGHDKMYWYQQDPGMELHLIHYSYGVNSTEKGDLSSESTVSRIRTEHFPLTLESARPSHTSQYLCASSELGHTEMNTEAFFGQGTRLTVV.